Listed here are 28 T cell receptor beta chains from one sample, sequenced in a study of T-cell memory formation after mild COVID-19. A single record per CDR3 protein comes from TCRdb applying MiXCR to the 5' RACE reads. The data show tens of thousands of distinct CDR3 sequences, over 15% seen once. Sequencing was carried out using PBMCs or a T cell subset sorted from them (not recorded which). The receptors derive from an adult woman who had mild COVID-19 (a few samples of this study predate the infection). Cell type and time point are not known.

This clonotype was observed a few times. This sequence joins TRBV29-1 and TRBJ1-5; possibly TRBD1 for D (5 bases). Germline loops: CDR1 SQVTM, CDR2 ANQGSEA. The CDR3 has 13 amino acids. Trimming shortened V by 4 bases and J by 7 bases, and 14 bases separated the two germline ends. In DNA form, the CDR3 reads TGCAGCGTTGCGGCAGGGTCAGGGCAGCCCCAGCATTTT. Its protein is CSVAAGSGQPQHF.

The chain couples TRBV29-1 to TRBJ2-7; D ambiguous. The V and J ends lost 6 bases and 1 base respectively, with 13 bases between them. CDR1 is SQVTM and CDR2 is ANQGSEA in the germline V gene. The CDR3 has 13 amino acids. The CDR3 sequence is CSVLPELSYEQYF. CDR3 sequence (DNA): TGCAGCGTCCTCCCGGAACTGTCCTACGAGCAGTACTTC.

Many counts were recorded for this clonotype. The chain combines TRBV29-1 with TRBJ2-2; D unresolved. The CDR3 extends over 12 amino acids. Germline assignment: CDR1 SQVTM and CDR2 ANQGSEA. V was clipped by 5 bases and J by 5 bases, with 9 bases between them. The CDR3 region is CSVLISTGELFF. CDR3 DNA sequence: TGCAGCGTTCTTATATCAACCGGGGAGCTGTTTTTT.

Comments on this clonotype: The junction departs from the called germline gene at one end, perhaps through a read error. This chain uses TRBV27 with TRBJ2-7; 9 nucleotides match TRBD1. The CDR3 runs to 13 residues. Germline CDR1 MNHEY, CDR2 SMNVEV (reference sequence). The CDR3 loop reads CAISWGQGYEQYF. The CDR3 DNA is TGTGCCATCAGTTGGGGACAGGGTTACGAGCAGTACTTC.

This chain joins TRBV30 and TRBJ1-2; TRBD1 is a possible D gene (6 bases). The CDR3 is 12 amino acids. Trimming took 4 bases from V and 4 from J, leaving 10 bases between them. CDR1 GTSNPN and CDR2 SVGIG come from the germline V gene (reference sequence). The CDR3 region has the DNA TGTGCCTGGACAGGGGTAGGCTATGGCTACACCTTC. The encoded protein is CAWTGVGYGYTF.

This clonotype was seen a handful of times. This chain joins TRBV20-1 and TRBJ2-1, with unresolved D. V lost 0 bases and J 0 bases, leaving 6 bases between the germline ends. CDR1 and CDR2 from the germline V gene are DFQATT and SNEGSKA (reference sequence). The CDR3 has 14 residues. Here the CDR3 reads CSARDGNSYNEQFF. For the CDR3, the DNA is TGCAGTGCTAGAGACGGAAACTCCTACAATGAGCAGTTCTTC.

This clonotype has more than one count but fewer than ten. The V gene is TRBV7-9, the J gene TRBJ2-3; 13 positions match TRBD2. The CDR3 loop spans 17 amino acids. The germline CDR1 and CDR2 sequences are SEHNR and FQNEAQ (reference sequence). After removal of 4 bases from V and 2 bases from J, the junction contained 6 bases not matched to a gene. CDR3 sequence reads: CASSSGLAGAFTDTQYF. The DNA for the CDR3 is TGTGCCAGCAGCTCCGGACTAGCGGGGGCTTTCACAGATACGCAGTATTTT.

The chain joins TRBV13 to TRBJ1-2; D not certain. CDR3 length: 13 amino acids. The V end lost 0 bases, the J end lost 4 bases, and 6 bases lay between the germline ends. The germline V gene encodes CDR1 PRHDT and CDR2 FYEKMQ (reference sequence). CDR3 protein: CASSLGGVYGYTF. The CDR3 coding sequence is TGTGCCAGCAGCTTAGGAGGCGTCTATGGCTACACCTTC.

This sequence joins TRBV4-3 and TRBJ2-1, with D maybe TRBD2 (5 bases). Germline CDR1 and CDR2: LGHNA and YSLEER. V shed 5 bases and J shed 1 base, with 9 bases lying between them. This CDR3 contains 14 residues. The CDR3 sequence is CASSSRGSYNEQFF. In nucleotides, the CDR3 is TGCGCCAGCAGCTCTCGAGGGTCCTACAATGAGCAGTTCTTC.

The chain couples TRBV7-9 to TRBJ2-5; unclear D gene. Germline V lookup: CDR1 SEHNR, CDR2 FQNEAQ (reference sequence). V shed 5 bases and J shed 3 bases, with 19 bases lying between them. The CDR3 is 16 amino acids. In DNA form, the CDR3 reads TGTGCCAGCAGCCCCGGATCGGACCTCCGGAAAGAGACCCAGTACTTC. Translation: CASSPGSDLRKETQYF.

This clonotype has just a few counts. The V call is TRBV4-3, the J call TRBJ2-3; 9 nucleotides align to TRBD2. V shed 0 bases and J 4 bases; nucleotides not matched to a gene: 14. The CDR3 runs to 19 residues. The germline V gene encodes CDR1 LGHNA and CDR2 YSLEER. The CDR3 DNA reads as TGCGCCAGCAGCCAAGAGCGCCTAGCGGGACCCGGGGGCCCAGATACGCAGTATTTT. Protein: CASSQERLAGPGGPDTQYF.

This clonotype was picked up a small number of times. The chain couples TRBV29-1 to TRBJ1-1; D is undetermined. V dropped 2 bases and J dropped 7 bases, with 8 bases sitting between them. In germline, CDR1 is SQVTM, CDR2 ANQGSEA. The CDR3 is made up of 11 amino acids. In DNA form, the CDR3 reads TGCAGCGTTGAATCTCATTATGAAGCTTTCTTT. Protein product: CSVESHYEAFF.

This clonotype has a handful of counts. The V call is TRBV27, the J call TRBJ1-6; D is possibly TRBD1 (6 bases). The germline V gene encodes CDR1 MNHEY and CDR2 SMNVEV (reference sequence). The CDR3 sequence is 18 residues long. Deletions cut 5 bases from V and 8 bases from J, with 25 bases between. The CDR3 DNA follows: TGTGCCAGCAGTCCGACGATGGGGGCCCTAATATTAGATTCACCCCTCCACTTT. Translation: CASSPTMGALILDSPLHF.

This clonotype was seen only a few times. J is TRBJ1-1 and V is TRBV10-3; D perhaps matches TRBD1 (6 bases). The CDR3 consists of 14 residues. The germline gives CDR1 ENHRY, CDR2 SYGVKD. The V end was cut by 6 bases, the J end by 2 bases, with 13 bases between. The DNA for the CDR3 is TGTGCCATCAGCCTATCCAGGGGCAACACTGAAGCTTTCTTT. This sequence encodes CAISLSRGNTEAFF.

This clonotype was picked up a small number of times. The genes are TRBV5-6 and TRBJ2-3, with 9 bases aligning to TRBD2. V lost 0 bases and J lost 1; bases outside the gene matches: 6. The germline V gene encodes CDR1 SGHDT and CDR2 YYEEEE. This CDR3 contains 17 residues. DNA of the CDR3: TGTGCCAGCAGCTTGGCCTGGACTAGCGATGGCACAGATACGCAGTATTTT. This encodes CASSLAWTSDGTDTQYF.

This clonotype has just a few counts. DNA of the CDR3: TGTGCCAGCAGCCCTGGGGGACTAGCGGGAGACATCCTCCAGAGCACAGATACGCAGTATTTT. This codes for CASSPGGLAGDILQSTDTQYF. The rearrangement uses TRBV7-6 and TRBJ2-3; 14 bases map to TRBD2. This CDR3 contains 21 residues. The germline CDR1 and CDR2 sequences are SGHVS and FNYEAQ. Unmatched junction bases numbered 16, after V lost 5 bases and J lost 0 bases. Based on the CDR3 plus reference TRBV7-6 and TRBJ2-3, the full variable domain is GAGVSQSPRYKVTKRGQDVALRCDPISGHVSLYWYRQALGQGPEFLTYFNYEAQQDKSGLPNDRFSAERPEGSISTLTIQRTEQRDSAMYRCASSPGGLAGDILQSTDTQYFGPGTRLTVL.

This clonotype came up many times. The CDR3 region has the DNA TGTGCCAGCAGTCTAGGCCACCGGGAGCAGTTCTTC. Translated, it gives CASSLGHREQFF. The V gene is TRBV7-9, the J gene TRBJ2-1; D unresolved. Germline V gene data show CDR1 as SEHNR and CDR2 as FQNEAQ (reference sequence). The CDR3 covers 12 residues. V lost 6 bases to trimming and J lost 10 bases, with 13 bases between them.

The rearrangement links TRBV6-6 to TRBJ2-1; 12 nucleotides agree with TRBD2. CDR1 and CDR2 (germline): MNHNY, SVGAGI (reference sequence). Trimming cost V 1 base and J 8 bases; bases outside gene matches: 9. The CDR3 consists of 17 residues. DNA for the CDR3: TGTGCCAGCAGTTACTTGGCTAGCGGGGGGGGGGAGCATGAGCAGTTCTTC. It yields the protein CASSYLASGGGEHEQFF.

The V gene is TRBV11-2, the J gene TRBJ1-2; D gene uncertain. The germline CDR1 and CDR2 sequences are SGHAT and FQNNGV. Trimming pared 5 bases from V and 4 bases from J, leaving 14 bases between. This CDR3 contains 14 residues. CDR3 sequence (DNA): TGTGCCAGCAGCCACGAGATACCCTTCTATGGCTACACCTTC. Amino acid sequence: CASSHEIPFYGYTF.

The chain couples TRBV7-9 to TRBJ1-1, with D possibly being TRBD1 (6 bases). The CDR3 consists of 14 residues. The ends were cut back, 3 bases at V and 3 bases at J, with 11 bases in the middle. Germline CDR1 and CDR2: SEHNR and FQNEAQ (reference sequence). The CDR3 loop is CASSFQGRHTEAFF. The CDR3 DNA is TGTGCCAGCAGCTTTCAGGGGAGGCACACTGAAGCTTTCTTT.

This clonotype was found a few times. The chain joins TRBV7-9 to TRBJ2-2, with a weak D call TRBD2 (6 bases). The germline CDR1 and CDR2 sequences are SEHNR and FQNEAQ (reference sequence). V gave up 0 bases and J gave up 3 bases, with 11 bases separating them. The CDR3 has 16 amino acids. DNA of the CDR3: TGTGCCAGCAGCTTAGCTTCTAGCGAGTACACCGGGGAGCTGTTTTTT. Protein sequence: CASSLASSEYTGELFF.

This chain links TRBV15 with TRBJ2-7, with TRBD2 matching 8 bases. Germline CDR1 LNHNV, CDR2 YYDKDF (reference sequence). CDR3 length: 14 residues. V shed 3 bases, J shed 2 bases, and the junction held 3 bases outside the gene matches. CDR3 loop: CATSRGLGPYEQYF. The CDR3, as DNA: TGTGCCACCAGCAGGGGACTAGGACCCTACGAGCAGTACTTC.

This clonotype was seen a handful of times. CDR3 nucleotides: TGTGCCACCAGCAGAGATTATAGGGACACGCAGTATTTT. This translates into CATSRDYRDTQYF. This chain links TRBV15 with TRBJ2-3; D could derive from TRBD1 or TRBD2 (5 bases each). Germline V gene lookup returns CDR1 LNHNV and CDR2 YYDKDF (reference sequence). This CDR3 comprises 13 residues. The V and J ends lost 0 bases and 9 bases respectively, with 10 bases between them.

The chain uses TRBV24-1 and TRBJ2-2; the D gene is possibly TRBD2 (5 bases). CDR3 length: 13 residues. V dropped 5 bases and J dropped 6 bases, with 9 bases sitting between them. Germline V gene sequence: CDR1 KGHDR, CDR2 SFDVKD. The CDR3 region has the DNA TGTGCCACCAGTGGCCCACTAGCCGGGGAGCTGTTTTTT. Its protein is CATSGPLAGELFF.

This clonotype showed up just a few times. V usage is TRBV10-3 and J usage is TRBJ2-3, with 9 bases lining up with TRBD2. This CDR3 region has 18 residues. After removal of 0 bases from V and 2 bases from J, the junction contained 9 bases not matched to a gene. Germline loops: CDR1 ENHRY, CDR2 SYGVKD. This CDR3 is CAISESKGLAGFTDTQYF. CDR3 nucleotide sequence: TGTGCCATCAGTGAGTCGAAAGGGCTAGCGGGATTCACAGATACGCAGTATTTT.

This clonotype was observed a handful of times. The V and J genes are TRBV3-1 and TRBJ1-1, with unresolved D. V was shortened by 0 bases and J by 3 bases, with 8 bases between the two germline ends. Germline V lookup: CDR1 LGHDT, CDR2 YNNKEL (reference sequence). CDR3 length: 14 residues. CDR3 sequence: CASSQERGYTEAFF. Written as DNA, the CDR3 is TGTGCCAGCAGCCAAGAACGGGGATACACTGAAGCTTTCTTT.

The CDR3 spells CASSLATPAGDTQYF. The CDR3 DNA follows: TGTGCCAGCAGCTTGGCGACGCCGGCGGGAGATACGCAGTATTTT. The V gene is TRBV5-4, the J gene TRBJ2-3, with a weak D call TRBD2 (5 bases). V shed 0 bases and J shed 5 bases, with 13 bases lying between them. The V gene's germline CDR1 is SGHNT and CDR2 YYREEE (reference sequence). This CDR3 contains 15 residues.

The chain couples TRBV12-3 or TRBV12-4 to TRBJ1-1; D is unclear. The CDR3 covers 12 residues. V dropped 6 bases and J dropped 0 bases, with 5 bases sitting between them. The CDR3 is CASRRLNTEAFF. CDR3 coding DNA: TGTGCCAGCAGACGTCTGAACACTGAAGCTTTCTTT.